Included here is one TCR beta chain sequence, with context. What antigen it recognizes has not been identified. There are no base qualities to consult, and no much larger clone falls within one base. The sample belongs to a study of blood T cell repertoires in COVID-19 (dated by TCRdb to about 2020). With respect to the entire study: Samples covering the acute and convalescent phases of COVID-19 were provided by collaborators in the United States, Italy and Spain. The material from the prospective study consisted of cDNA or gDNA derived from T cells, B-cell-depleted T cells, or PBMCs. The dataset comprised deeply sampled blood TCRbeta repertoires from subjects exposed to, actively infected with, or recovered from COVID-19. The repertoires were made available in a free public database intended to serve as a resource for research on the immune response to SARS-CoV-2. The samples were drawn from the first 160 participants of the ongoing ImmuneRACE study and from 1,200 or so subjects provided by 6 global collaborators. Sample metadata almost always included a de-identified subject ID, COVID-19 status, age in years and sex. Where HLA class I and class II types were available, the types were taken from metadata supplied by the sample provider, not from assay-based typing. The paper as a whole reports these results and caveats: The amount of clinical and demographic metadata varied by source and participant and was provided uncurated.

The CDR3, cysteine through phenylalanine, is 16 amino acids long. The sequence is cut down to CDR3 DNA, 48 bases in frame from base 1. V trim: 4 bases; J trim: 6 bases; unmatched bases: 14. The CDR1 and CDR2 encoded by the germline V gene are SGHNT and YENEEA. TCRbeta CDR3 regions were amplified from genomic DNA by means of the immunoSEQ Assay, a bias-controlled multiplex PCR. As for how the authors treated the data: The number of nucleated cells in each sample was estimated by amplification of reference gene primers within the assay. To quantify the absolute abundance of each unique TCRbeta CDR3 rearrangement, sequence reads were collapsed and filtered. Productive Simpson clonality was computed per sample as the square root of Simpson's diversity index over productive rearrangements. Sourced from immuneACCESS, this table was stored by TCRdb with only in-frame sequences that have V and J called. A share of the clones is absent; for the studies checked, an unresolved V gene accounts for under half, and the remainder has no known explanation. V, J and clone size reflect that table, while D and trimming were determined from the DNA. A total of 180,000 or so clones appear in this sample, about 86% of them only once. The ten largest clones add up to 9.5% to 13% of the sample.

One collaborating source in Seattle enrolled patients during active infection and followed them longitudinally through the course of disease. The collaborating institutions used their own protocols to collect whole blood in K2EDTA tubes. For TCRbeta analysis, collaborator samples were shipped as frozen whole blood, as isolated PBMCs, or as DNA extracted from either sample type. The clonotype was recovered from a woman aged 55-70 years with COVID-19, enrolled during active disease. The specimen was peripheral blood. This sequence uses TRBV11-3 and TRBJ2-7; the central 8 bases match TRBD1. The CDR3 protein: CASSSVDRTGRSEQYF. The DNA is TGTGCCAGCAGCTCCGTCGACAGGACAGGGAGAAGCGAGCAGTACTTC.